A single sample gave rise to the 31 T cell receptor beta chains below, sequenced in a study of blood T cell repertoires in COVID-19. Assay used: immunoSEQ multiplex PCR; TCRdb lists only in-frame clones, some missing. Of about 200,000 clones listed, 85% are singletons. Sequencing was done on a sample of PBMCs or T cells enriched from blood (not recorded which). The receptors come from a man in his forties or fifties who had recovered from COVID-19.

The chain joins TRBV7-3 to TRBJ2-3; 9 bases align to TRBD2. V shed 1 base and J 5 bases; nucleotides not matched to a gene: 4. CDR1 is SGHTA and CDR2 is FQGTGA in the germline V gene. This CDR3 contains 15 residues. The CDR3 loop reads CASSLRAGGIDTQYF. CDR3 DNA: TGTGCCAGCAGCTTAAGGGCGGGAGGGATAGATACGCAGTATTTT.

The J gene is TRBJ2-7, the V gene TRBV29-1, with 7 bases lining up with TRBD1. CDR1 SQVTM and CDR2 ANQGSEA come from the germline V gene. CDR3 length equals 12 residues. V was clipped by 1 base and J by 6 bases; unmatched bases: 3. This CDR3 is CSVEAQGPEQYF. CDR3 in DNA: TGCAGCGTTGAAGCACAGGGGCCCGAGCAGTACTTC.

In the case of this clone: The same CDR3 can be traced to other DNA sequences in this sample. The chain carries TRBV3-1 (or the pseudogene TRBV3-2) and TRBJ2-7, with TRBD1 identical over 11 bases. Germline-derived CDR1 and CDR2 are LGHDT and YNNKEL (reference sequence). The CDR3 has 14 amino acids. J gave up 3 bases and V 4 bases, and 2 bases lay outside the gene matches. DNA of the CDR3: TGTGCCAGCAGCCCGGGACAGGGGGTCTACGAGCAGTACTTC. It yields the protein CASSPGQGVYEQYF.

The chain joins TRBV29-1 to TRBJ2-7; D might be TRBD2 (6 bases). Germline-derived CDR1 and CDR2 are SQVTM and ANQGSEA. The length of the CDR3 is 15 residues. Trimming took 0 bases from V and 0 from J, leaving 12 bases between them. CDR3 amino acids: CSVEESRTNSYEQYF. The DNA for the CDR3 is TGCAGCGTTGAAGAAAGTCGGACTAACTCCTACGAGCAGTACTTC.

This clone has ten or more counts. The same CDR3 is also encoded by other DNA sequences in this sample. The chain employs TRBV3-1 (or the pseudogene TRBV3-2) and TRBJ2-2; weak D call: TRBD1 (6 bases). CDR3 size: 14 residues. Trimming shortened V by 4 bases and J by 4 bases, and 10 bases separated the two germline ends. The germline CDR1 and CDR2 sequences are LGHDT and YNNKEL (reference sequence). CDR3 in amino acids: CASSPGAITGELFF. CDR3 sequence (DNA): TGTGCCAGCAGCCCAGGGGCGATCACCGGGGAGCTGTTTTTT.

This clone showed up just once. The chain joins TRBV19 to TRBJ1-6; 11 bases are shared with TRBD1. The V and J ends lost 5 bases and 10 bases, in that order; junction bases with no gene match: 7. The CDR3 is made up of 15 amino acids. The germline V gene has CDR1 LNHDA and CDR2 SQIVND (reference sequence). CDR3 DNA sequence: TGTGCCAGTAGTGGCCCGGGACAGGGGGGCTCACCCCTCCACTTT. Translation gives CASSGPGQGGSPLHF.

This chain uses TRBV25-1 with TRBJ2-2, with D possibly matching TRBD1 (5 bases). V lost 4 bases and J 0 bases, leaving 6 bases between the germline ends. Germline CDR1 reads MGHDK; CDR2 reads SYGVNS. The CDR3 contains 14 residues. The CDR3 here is CASSATANTGELFF. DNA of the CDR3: TGTGCCAGCAGTGCGACAGCGAACACCGGGGAGCTGTTTTTT.

CDR3 in DNA: TGTGCCTGGAGTGCCGGGACTAGCGGGAGAAGGAGATACGAGCAGTACTTC. As protein: CAWSAGTSGRRRYEQYF. The genes are TRBV30 and TRBJ2-7; 14 nucleotides line up with TRBD2. The germline gives CDR1 GTSNPN, CDR2 SVGIG (reference sequence). V trimming: 1 base; J trimming: 4 bases; junction bases outside the gene matches: 9. CDR3 size: 17 residues.

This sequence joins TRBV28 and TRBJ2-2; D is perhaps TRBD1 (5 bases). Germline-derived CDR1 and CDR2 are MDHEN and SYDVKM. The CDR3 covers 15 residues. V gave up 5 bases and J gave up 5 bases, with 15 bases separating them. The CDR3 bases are TGTGCCAGCAGTCGACGCTCCCAGGGAACCGGGGAGCTGTTTTTT. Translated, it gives CASSRRSQGTGELFF. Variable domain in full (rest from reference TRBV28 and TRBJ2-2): DVKVTQSSRYLVKRTGEKVFLECVQDMDHENMFWYRQDPGLGLRLIYFSYDVKMKEKGDIPEGYSVSREKKERFSLILESASTNQTSMYLCASSRRSQGTGELFFGEGSRLTVL.

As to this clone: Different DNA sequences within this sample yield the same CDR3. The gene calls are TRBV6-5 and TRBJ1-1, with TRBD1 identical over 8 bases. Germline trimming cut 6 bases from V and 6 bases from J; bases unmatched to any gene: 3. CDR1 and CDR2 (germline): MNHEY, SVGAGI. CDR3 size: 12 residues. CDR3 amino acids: CASRRQGSEAFF. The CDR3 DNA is TGTGCCAGCAGGAGACAGGGGTCTGAAGCTTTCTTT.

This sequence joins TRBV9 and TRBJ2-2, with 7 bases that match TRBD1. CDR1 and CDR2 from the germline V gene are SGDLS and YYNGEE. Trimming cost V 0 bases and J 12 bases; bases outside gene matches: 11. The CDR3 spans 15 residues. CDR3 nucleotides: TGTGCCAGCAGCGTAGAAGGGACAGTGCGCACGAAGCTGTTTTTT. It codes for CASSVEGTVRTKLFF.

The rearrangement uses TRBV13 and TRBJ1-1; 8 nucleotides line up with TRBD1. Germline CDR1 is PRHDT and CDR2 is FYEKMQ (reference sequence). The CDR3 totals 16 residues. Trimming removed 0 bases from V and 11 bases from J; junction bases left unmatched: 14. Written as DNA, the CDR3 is TGTGCCAGCAGCTTAGGCCGCAGGACAGGGCTTTCGTTGGCTTTCTTT. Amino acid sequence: CASSLGRRTGLSLAFF.

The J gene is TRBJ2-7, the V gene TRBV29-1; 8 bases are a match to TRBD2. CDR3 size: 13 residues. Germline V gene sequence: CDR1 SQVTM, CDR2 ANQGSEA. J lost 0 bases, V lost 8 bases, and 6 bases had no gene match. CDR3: CSTLAGSSYEQYF. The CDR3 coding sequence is TGCAGCACGTTAGCGGGGAGCTCCTACGAGCAGTACTTC.

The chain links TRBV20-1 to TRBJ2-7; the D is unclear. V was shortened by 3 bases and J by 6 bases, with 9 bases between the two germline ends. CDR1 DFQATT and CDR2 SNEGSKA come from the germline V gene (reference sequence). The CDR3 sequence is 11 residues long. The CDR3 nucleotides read TGCAGTGCTAGCTTCCGAGGCGAGCAGTACTTC. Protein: CSASFRGEQYF.

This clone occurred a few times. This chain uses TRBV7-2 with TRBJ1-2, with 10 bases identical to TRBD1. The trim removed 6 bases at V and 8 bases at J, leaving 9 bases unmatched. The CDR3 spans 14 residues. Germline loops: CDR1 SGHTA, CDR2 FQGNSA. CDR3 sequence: CASSFGTGVRGYTF. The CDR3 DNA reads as TGTGCCAGCAGTTTCGGGACAGGGGTGCGAGGCTACACCTTC. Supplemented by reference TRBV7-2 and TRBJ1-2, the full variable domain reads GAGVSQSPSNKVTEKGKDVELRCDPISGHTALYWYRQSLGQGLEFLIYFQGNSAPDKSGLPSDRFSAERTGGSVSTLTIQRTQQEDSAVYLCASSFGTGVRGYTFGSGTRLTVV.

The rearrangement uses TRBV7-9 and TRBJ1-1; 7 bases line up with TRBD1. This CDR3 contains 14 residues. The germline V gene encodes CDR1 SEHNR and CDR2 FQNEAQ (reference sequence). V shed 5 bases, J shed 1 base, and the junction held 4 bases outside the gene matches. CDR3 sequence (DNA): TGTGCCAGCAGCCGAGGGGACAGGAACACTGAAGCTTTCTTT. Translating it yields CASSRGDRNTEAFF.

CDR3 coding DNA: TGTGCCAGCCGAGGGAGCGGACGGGGGAATGAAAAACTGTTTTTT. Its protein product is CASRGSGRGNEKLFF. The chain combines TRBV6-5 with TRBJ1-4; D perhaps matches TRBD1 (5 bases). Between the trimmed V and J ends, which lost 8 bases and 5 bases, there was a span of 18 bases. The CDR3 spans 15 residues. CDR1 and CDR2 from the germline V gene are MNHEY and SVGAGI.

CDR3 nucleotide sequence: TGTGCCAGCAGCGCGGGAGTGGAGCAGTTCTTC. This translates into CASSAGVEQFF. The V call is TRBV7-9, the J call TRBJ2-1, with TRBD2 matching over 7 bases. J gave up 10 bases and V 5 bases, and 2 bases lay outside the gene matches. The germline V gene has CDR1 SEHNR and CDR2 FQNEAQ (reference sequence). The CDR3 runs to 11 residues.

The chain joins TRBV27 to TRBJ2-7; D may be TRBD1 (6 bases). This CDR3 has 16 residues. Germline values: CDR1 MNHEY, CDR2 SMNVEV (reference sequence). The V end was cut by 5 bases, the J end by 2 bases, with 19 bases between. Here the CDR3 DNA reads TGTGCCAGCAGTGTGAACAGGGTACTAGGAGCCTACGAGCAGTACTTC. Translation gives CASSVNRVLGAYEQYF.

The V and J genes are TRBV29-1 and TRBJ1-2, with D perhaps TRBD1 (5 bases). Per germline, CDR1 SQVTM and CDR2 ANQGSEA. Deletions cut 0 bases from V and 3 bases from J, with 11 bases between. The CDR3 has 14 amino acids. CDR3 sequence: CSVEDSRGYYGYTF. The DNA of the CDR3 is TGCAGCGTTGAAGATTCGCGGGGGTACTATGGCTACACCTTC.

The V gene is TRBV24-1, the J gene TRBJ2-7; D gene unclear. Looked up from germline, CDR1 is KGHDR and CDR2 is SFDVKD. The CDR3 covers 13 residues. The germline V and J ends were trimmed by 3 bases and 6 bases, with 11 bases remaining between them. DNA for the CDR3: TGTGCCACCAGTGATGTGGGCACCACCGAGCAGTACTTC. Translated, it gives CATSDVGTTEQYF.

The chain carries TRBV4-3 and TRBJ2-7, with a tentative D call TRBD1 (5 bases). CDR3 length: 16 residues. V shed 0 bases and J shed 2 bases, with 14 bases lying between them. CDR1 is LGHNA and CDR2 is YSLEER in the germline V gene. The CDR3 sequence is CASSQDLAGLPYEQYF. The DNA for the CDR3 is TGCGCCAGCAGCCAAGATCTGGCAGGGCTACCCTACGAGCAGTACTTC.

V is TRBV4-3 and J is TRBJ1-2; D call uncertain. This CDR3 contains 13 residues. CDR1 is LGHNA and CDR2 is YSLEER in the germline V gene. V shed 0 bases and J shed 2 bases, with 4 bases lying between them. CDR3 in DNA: TGCGCCAGCAGCCAAGACGGGAACTATGGCTACACCTTC. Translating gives CASSQDGNYGYTF.

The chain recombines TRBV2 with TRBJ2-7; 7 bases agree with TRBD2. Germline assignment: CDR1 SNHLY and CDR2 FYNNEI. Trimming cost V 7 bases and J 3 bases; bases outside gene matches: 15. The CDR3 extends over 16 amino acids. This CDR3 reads CASTRMSLAEHYEQYF. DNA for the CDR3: TGTGCCAGCACCCGAATGAGTCTAGCGGAACACTACGAGCAGTACTTC. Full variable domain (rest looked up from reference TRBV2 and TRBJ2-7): EPEVTQTPSHQVTQMGQEVILRCVPISNHLYFYWYRQILGQKVEFLVSFYNNEISEKSEIFDDQFSVERPDGSNFTLKIRSTKLEDSAMYFCASTRMSLAEHYEQYFGPGTRLTVT.

The CDR3, as DNA: TGTGCCACCAGTGATCGAGGACAGGGGGCTTACGAGCAGTACTTC. Residues: CATSDRGQGAYEQYF. The chain combines TRBV24-1 with TRBJ2-7; 11 bases are shared with TRBD1. Germline V CDR1 and CDR2: KGHDR, SFDVKD. The length of the CDR3 is 15 residues. J lost 4 bases, V lost 3 bases, and 4 bases had no gene match.

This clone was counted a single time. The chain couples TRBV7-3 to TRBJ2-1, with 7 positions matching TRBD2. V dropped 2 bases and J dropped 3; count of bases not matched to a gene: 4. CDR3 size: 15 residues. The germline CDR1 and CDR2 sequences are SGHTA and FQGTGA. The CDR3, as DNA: TGTGCCAGCAGCTTATCAGCGGGACTCTACAATGAGCAGTTCTTC. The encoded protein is CASSLSAGLYNEQFF.

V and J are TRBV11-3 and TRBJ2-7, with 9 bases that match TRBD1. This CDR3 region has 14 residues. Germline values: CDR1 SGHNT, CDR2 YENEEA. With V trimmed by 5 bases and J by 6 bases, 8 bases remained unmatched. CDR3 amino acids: CASSDRDRVGEQYF. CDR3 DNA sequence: TGTGCCAGCAGCGACCGGGACAGGGTTGGCGAGCAGTACTTC.

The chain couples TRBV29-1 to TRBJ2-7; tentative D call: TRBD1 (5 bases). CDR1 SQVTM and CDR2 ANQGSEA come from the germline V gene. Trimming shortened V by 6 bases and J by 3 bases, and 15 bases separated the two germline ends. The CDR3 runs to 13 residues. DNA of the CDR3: TGCAGCGTCGATGACGGACACTTCTACGAGCAGTACTTC. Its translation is CSVDDGHFYEQYF.

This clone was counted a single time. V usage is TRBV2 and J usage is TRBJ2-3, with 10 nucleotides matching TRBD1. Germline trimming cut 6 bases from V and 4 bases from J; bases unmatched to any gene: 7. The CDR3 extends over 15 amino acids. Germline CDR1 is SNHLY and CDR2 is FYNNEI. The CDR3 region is CASSPGTGVPDTQYF. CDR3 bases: TGTGCCAGCAGCCCCGGGACAGGGGTCCCAGATACGCAGTATTTT.

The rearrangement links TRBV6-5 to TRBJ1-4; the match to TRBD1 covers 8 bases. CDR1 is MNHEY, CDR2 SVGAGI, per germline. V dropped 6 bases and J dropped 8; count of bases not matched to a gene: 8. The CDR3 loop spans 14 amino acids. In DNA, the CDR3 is TGTGCCAGCAGAAAGGACAGGGCTCGAGAAAAACTGTTTTTT. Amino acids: CASRKDRAREKLFF.

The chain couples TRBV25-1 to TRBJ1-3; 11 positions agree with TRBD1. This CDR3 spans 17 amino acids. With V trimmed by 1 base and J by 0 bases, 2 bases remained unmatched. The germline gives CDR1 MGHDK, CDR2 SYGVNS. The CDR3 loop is CASSESGTGGSGNTIYF. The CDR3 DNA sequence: TGTGCCAGCAGTGAATCCGGGACAGGGGGCTCTGGAAACACCATATATTTT. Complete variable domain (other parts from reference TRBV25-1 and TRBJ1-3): EADIYQTPRYLVIGTGKKITLECSQTMGHDKMYWYQQDPGMELHLIHYSYGVNSTEKGDLSSESTVSRIRTEHFPLTLESARPSHTSQYLCASSESGTGGSGNTIYFGEGSWLTVV.